This is a list of T cell receptor beta chains from one sample in a study of cytomegalovirus exposure and HLA in healthy donors. Clones were sequenced by immunoSEQ multiplex PCR, and TCRdb holds only the in-frame ones, with some missing. Here the sample table reports more than 100,000 clones. The specimen sequenced was PBMCs. Receptor source: a man aged 35 to 55 in good health and CMV-seronegative. Both conserved end residues are part of each CDR3.

cdr3_aa	v_call	j_call
CASIGLAGGLNEQFF	TRBV6-1	TRBJ2-1
CASRWRVDGPQHF	TRBV10-1	TRBJ1-5
CASSLEDLLAGGNPTDTQYF	TRBV7-6	TRBJ2-3
CASRRQGADTQYF	TRBV5-5	TRBJ2-3
CASSNAGGNYGYTF	TRBV6-5	TRBJ1-2
CSVARTVAADTQYF	TRBV29-1	TRBJ2-3
CASSVGVGQGLNTEAFF	TRBV9	TRBJ1-1
CASVPGGAINTEAFF	TRBV7-8	TRBJ1-1
CASSQDRGVGGYTF	TRBV4-3	TRBJ1-2
CATSRVLTGTDTQYF	TRBV15	TRBJ2-3
CASSLLRGTDTQYF	TRBV5-1	TRBJ2-3
CASVPGQGVAGELFF	TRBV2	TRBJ2-2
CASSSSVAGISGANVLTF	TRBV5-6	TRBJ2-6
CASSLNRLNTGELFF	TRBV7-2	TRBJ2-2
CASTPGQGHRGYGYTF	TRBV5-4	TRBJ1-2
CASSYQGSNEQFF	TRBV13	TRBJ2-1
CATSIRQGPTGNTIYF	TRBV15	TRBJ1-3
CASSHGTSGRISTDTQYF	TRBV9	TRBJ2-3
CASSRTGIYEQYF	TRBV11-2	TRBJ2-7
CASSPTGGGLDTQYF	TRBV19	TRBJ2-3
CASSLADSYEQYF	TRBV7-2	TRBJ2-7
CASSLEGSTDTQYF	TRBV27	TRBJ2-3
CASSPGTGFPDEQYF	TRBV10-1	TRBJ2-7
CASSTHRDRGRAYNSPLHF	TRBV27	TRBJ1-6
CASSLRTGQGYTF	TRBV6-5	TRBJ1-2
CASSLSGQPSTDTQYF	TRBV27	TRBJ2-3
CSVVKETNTEAFF	TRBV29-1	TRBJ1-1
CASSIWQPGSTEAFF	TRBV19	TRBJ1-1
CASSLEGLKGGELFF	TRBV7-2	TRBJ2-2
CASSQWRVLNTEAFF	TRBV14	TRBJ1-1
CASSLGEGLAADTQYF	TRBV11-3	TRBJ2-3
CASSGTALRTEAFF	TRBV6-1	TRBJ1-1
CASSQGGANQETQYF	TRBV4-2	TRBJ2-5
CASSVGIDREQPQHF	TRBV9	TRBJ1-5
CATSFDRGRREQYF	TRBV15	TRBJ2-7
CASFQGLDGYTF	TRBV2	TRBJ1-2
CATSRDLTDTQYF	TRBV15	TRBJ2-3
CASSVLLRETQYF	TRBV5-1	TRBJ2-5
CASSFNRRTDTQYF	TRBV7-2	TRBJ2-3
CAWRDRGANYGYTF	TRBV30	TRBJ1-2
CASSFLFFRSGANVLTF	TRBV7-9	TRBJ2-6